This is a list of T cell receptor beta chains from one sample in a study of blood T cells in healthy people across ages. A single record per CDR3 protein comes from TCRdb applying MiXCR to the 5' RACE reads. The sample records over a million distinct CDR3 sequences, roughly 64% being singletons. The sequencing sample was made of blood. The receptors stem from a man aged 18 to 35 in good health. CDR3s include the opening cysteine and the closing phenylalanine or tryptophan. The order of the fields is J gene, V gene, D gene, clone size, CDR3 protein, CDR3 DNA. D genes are given only for firm matches. Some rows have no size entry. The others give once, few or many, or a class for an expanded clone.

j_gene: TRBJ2-7; v_gene: TRBV29-1; d_gene: -; abundance: few; CDR3aa: CSVCHSSSYEQYF; CDR3nt: TGCAGCGTTTGTCACAGCAGCTCCTACGAGCAGTACTTC
j_gene: TRBJ2-6; v_gene: TRBV10-3; d_gene: -; abundance: few; CDR3aa: CAISESQGTTSGANVLTF; CDR3nt: TGTGCCATCAGTGAGTCACAGGGAACAACCTCTGGGGCCAACGTCCTGACTTTC
j_gene: TRBJ2-7; v_gene: TRBV7-9; d_gene: TRBD1; abundance: -; CDR3aa: CASSFSRYDGQGTYEQYF; CDR3nt: TGTGCCAGCAGCTTCTCCCGATATGACGGACAGGGAACCTACGAGCAGTACTTC
j_gene: TRBJ2-7; v_gene: TRBV11-2; d_gene: -; abundance: -; CDR3aa: CASRPKRQDPYEQYF; CDR3nt: TGTGCCAGCAGACCCAAACGACAGGACCCCTACGAGCAGTACTTC
j_gene: TRBJ2-1; v_gene: TRBV27; d_gene: -; abundance: -; CDR3aa: CASSLVAAYNEQFF; CDR3nt: TGTGCCAGCAGTTTAGTCGCGGCCTACAATGAGCAGTTCTTC
j_gene: TRBJ2-1; v_gene: TRBV6-1; d_gene: TRBD1; abundance: -; CDR3aa: CASSEIVGTGPYNEQFF; CDR3nt: TGTGCCAGCAGTGAAATAGTAGGGACAGGTCCCTACAATGAGCAGTTCTTC
j_gene: TRBJ2-7; v_gene: TRBV18; d_gene: TRBD2; abundance: -; CDR3aa: CASGLAGGTSYEQYF; CDR3nt: TGTGCCAGCGGGCTAGCGGGGGGAACCTCCTACGAGCAGTACTTC
j_gene: TRBJ1-4; v_gene: TRBV27; d_gene: TRBD1; abundance: few; CDR3aa: CASSSLDRPNNEKLFF; CDR3nt: TGTGCCAGCAGTTCTCTGGACAGGCCCAATAATGAAAAACTGTTTTTT
j_gene: TRBJ2-1; v_gene: TRBV20-1; d_gene: -; abundance: -; CDR3aa: CSAPRGGYEQFF; CDR3nt: TGCAGTGCCCCCCGGGGAGGCTATGAGCAGTTCTTC
j_gene: TRBJ2-1; v_gene: TRBV29-1; d_gene: -; abundance: few; CDR3aa: CSAAGTPIPMYNEQFF; CDR3nt: TGCAGCGCCGCCGGGACACCAATACCTATGTACAATGAGCAGTTCTTC
j_gene: TRBJ2-5; v_gene: TRBV4-1; d_gene: TRBD1; abundance: -; CDR3aa: CASSQVANLGQGEEETQYF; CDR3nt: TGCGCCAGCAGCCAAGTTGCGAACCTCGGACAGGGGGAAGAAGAGACCCAGTACTTC
j_gene: TRBJ1-1; v_gene: TRBV12-3/TRBV12-4; d_gene: -; abundance: -; CDR3aa: CASRHPGLRTEAFF; CDR3nt: TGTGCCAGCAGGCACCCGGGACTAAGGACTGAAGCTTTCTTT
j_gene: TRBJ2-2; v_gene: TRBV20-1; d_gene: TRBD2; abundance: many; CDR3aa: CSARDANRLAGAANTGELFF; CDR3nt: TGCAGTGCTAGAGATGCCAATAGACTAGCGGGGGCCGCGAACACCGGGGAGCTGTTTTTT
j_gene: TRBJ2-7; v_gene: TRBV15; d_gene: TRBD1; abundance: -; CDR3aa: CATSRGTGTVNEQYF; CDR3nt: TGTGCCACCAGCAGAGGGACAGGGACCGTCAACGAGCAGTACTTC
j_gene: TRBJ2-6; v_gene: TRBV7-9; d_gene: TRBD2; abundance: -; CDR3aa: CASSPLLGGTHSGANVLTF; CDR3nt: TGTGCCAGCAGCCCTCTCCTGGGGGGGACCCACTCTGGGGCCAACGTCCTGACTTTC
j_gene: TRBJ2-3; v_gene: TRBV20-1; d_gene: TRBD2; abundance: -; CDR3aa: CSAGASSGRARTDTQYF; CDR3nt: TGCAGTGCTGGAGCGTCTAGCGGGAGGGCCAGGACAGATACGCAGTATTTT
j_gene: TRBJ2-7; v_gene: TRBV11-2; d_gene: -; abundance: -; CDR3aa: CASSFFGFSEGYEQYF; CDR3nt: TGTGCCAGCAGCTTTTTTGGCTTCTCCGAGGGGTACGAGCAGTACTTC
j_gene: TRBJ2-7; v_gene: TRBV20-1; d_gene: -; abundance: -; CDR3aa: CSATNLEQYF; CDR3nt: TGCAGTGCTACAAATCTCGAGCAGTACTTC
j_gene: TRBJ2-3; v_gene: TRBV18; d_gene: -; abundance: -; CDR3aa: CASSHGFLGRNTDTQYF; CDR3nt: TGTGCCAGCTCCCACGGCTTCTTGGGGCGAAACACAGATACGCAGTATTTT
j_gene: TRBJ2-1; v_gene: TRBV5-5; d_gene: -; abundance: -; CDR3aa: CAGSLSSDSYNEQFF; CDR3nt: TGTGCCGGCAGCTTGTCTAGCGACTCCTACAATGAGCAGTTCTTC
j_gene: TRBJ2-1; v_gene: TRBV12-3/TRBV12-4; d_gene: TRBD2; abundance: -; CDR3aa: CASSLGGGPADNEQFF; CDR3nt: TGTGCCAGCAGTTTAGGGGGAGGGCCGGCGGACAATGAGCAGTTCTTC
j_gene: TRBJ1-6; v_gene: TRBV5-1; d_gene: TRBD1; abundance: -; CDR3aa: CASSLKGAESPLHF; CDR3nt: TGCGCCAGCAGCTTGAAGGGGGCGGAATCACCCCTCCACTTT
j_gene: TRBJ2-7; v_gene: TRBV20-1; d_gene: TRBD2; abundance: -; CDR3aa: CSARDPLSGGSYNEQYF; CDR3nt: TGCAGTGCTAGAGACCCTTTGAGCGGGGGCTCCTACAATGAGCAGTACTTC
j_gene: TRBJ2-4; v_gene: TRBV7-9; d_gene: -; abundance: -; CDR3aa: CASSLTTTVAKNIQYF; CDR3nt: TGTGCCAGCAGCTTAACAACGACCGTAGCCAAAAACATTCAGTACTTC
j_gene: TRBJ2-5; v_gene: TRBV29-1; d_gene: -; abundance: -; CDR3aa: CSVESLGETQYF; CDR3nt: TGCAGCGTTGAATCACTCGGGGAGACCCAGTACTTC
j_gene: TRBJ2-3; v_gene: TRBV7-9; d_gene: TRBD2; abundance: few; CDR3aa: CASSLGEGGYTDTQYF; CDR3nt: TGTGCCAGCAGCTTAGGAGAGGGAGGGTACACAGATACGCAGTATTTT
j_gene: TRBJ1-2; v_gene: TRBV29-1; d_gene: -; abundance: -; CDR3aa: CSVYRVGDYTF; CDR3nt: TGCAGCGTTTACAGGGTGGGTGACTACACCTTC
j_gene: TRBJ2-2; v_gene: TRBV6-5; d_gene: TRBD2; abundance: few; CDR3aa: CASSYTSGGAGELFF; CDR3nt: TGTGCCAGCAGTTACACTAGCGGGGGGGCCGGGGAGCTGTTTTTT
j_gene: TRBJ2-1; v_gene: TRBV7-9; d_gene: -; abundance: -; CDR3aa: CASSQGPPLHNEQFF; CDR3nt: TGTGCCAGCAGCCAAGGACCCCCGCTCCACAATGAGCAGTTCTTC
j_gene: TRBJ2-5; v_gene: TRBV4-3; d_gene: TRBD1; abundance: -; CDR3aa: CASSQEGTGPETQYF; CDR3nt: TGCGCCAGCAGCCAAGAGGGGACAGGGCCAGAGACCCAGTACTTC
j_gene: TRBJ2-5; v_gene: TRBV11-1; d_gene: TRBD2; abundance: -; CDR3aa: CASSLVPAGSQETQYF; CDR3nt: TGTGCCAGCAGCTTAGTTCCAGCGGGATCCCAAGAGACCCAGTACTTC
j_gene: TRBJ2-2; v_gene: TRBV7-6; d_gene: -; abundance: -; CDR3aa: CASSFRDTQLSGELFF; CDR3nt: TGTGCCAGCAGCTTCCGGGACACACAACTCTCCGGGGAGCTGTTTTTT
j_gene: TRBJ2-1; v_gene: TRBV20-1; d_gene: TRBD2; abundance: few; CDR3aa: CSARIPGLADEQFF; CDR3nt: TGCAGTGCCCGGATCCCTGGACTAGCAGATGAGCAGTTCTTC
j_gene: TRBJ2-5; v_gene: TRBV27; d_gene: -; abundance: -; CDR3aa: CASSVSNRADQYF; CDR3nt: TGTGCCAGCAGTGTATCGAACAGGGCTGACCAGTACTTC
j_gene: TRBJ2-1; v_gene: TRBV30; d_gene: -; abundance: -; CDR3aa: CAWSADSSYNEQFF; CDR3nt: TGTGCCTGGAGTGCAGATAGCTCCTACAATGAGCAGTTCTTC
j_gene: TRBJ2-7; v_gene: TRBV5-1; d_gene: -; abundance: once; CDR3aa: CASSLDPSGAGVSYGQYF; CDR3nt: TGCGCCAGCAGCTTGGACCCTTCAGGAGCAGGGGTCTCCTACGGGCAGTACTTC
j_gene: TRBJ1-2; v_gene: TRBV4-3; d_gene: -; abundance: few; CDR3aa: CASSQVGGEHYGYTF; CDR3nt: TGCGCCAGCAGCCAGGTTGGGGGAGAACACTATGGCTACACCTTC
j_gene: TRBJ2-4; v_gene: TRBV4-1; d_gene: -; abundance: -; CDR3aa: CASSQVSEETLYF; CDR3nt: TGCGCCAGCAGCCAAGTTTCGGAAGAGACCCTGTACTTC
j_gene: TRBJ2-1; v_gene: TRBV20-1; d_gene: TRBD2; abundance: -; CDR3aa: CSATRLAGYNEQFF; CDR3nt: TGCAGTGCTACCCGACTAGCGGGGTACAATGAGCAGTTCTTC
j_gene: TRBJ2-1; v_gene: TRBV3-1; d_gene: TRBD1; abundance: -; CDR3aa: CASSLGQGVSDEQFF; CDR3nt: TGTGCCAGCAGCCTAGGACAGGGTGTTAGCGATGAGCAGTTCTTC
j_gene: TRBJ1-1; v_gene: TRBV28; d_gene: TRBD1; abundance: -; CDR3aa: CASGLSTGAFAFF; CDR3nt: TGTGCCAGCGGCCTCTCGACAGGGGCGTTTGCTTTCTTT
j_gene: TRBJ2-7; v_gene: TRBV10-3; d_gene: TRBD2; abundance: few; CDR3aa: CAISEGRGLAIYYEQYF; CDR3nt: TGTGCCATCAGTGAGGGTAGAGGACTAGCAATTTACTACGAGCAGTACTTC
j_gene: TRBJ1-6; v_gene: TRBV20-1; d_gene: -; abundance: -; CDR3aa: CSAPSSYNSPLHF; CDR3nt: TGCAGTGCCCCGTCCTCCTATAATTCACCCCTCCACTTT
j_gene: TRBJ2-5; v_gene: TRBV6-5; d_gene: -; abundance: few; CDR3aa: CASSPPTEQETQYF; CDR3nt: TGTGCCAGCAGCCCTCCCACGGAGCAAGAGACCCAGTACTTC
j_gene: TRBJ2-7; v_gene: TRBV4-1; d_gene: -; abundance: -; CDR3aa: CASSQGGFGSYEQYF; CDR3nt: TGCGCCAGCAGCCAAGGTGGTTTTGGCTCCTACGAGCAGTACTTC
j_gene: TRBJ1-1; v_gene: TRBV12-3/TRBV12-4; d_gene: TRBD1; abundance: -; CDR3aa: CASTPTGSERAFF; CDR3nt: TGTGCCAGCACCCCGACAGGGTCGGAAAGAGCTTTCTTT
j_gene: TRBJ2-7; v_gene: TRBV2; d_gene: TRBD2; abundance: few; CDR3aa: CASSGSTSGNSYEQYF; CDR3nt: TGTGCCAGCAGTGGGTCGACTAGCGGAAATTCCTACGAGCAGTACTTC
j_gene: TRBJ2-7; v_gene: TRBV4-1; d_gene: -; abundance: -; CDR3aa: CASSQVVEGEQYF; CDR3nt: TGCGCCAGCAGCCAAGTTGTGGAGGGCGAGCAGTACTTC
j_gene: TRBJ2-7; v_gene: TRBV7-2; d_gene: -; abundance: -; CDR3aa: CASSLDTGANEQYF; CDR3nt: TGTGCCAGCAGCTTAGATACGGGGGCGAACGAGCAGTACTTC
j_gene: TRBJ1-5; v_gene: TRBV6-2/TRBV6-3; d_gene: TRBD1; abundance: -; CDR3aa: CASRVPGGTQPQHF; CDR3nt: TGTGCCAGCAGGGTCCCAGGGGGCACTCAGCCCCAGCATTTT
j_gene: TRBJ2-1; v_gene: TRBV7-2; d_gene: TRBD2; abundance: -; CDR3aa: CASSSPRWGGSYNEQFF; CDR3nt: TGTGCCAGCAGCTCCCCCAGGTGGGGGGGGTCCTACAATGAGCAGTTCTTC
j_gene: TRBJ1-5; v_gene: TRBV6-5; d_gene: TRBD1; abundance: -; CDR3aa: CASSPPPGQHQPQHF; CDR3nt: TGTGCCAGCAGCCCTCCCCCGGGACAGCATCAGCCCCAGCATTTT
j_gene: TRBJ2-7; v_gene: TRBV25-1; d_gene: -; abundance: -; CDR3aa: CASSGWWDEQYF; CDR3nt: TGTGCCAGCAGCGGATGGTGGGACGAGCAGTACTTC
j_gene: TRBJ2-1; v_gene: TRBV20-1; d_gene: TRBD2; abundance: -; CDR3aa: CSASILAGVQETQFF; CDR3nt: TGCAGTGCTAGCATCCTAGCGGGAGTCCAAGAGACCCAGTTCTTC
j_gene: TRBJ2-7; v_gene: TRBV27; d_gene: TRBD1; abundance: -; CDR3aa: CASSSAQGRYEQYF; CDR3nt: TGTGCCAGCAGTTCAGCACAGGGGCGCTACGAGCAGTACTTC
j_gene: TRBJ1-4; v_gene: TRBV7-6; d_gene: TRBD1; abundance: -; CDR3aa: CASSGTGVSEKLFF; CDR3nt: TGTGCCAGCAGCGGGACAGGGGTTTCAGAAAAACTGTTTTTT
j_gene: TRBJ2-7; v_gene: TRBV18; d_gene: TRBD2; abundance: -; CDR3aa: CASSGGDSYEQYF; CDR3nt: TGTGCCAGCTCAGGGGGGGACTCCTACGAGCAGTACTTC